The entry below gives a single T cell receptor (beta chain) sequence along with its context. Original methodology: It was from reference gene primer amplification that nucleated cell counts were estimated. Here immunoSEQ multiplex PCR was the method, and the copy in TCRdb shows in-frame clones only, minus some. The V and J calls and clone size come from that table; D and trimming were worked out from the DNA. The data show some 240,000 clones, around 90% seen once. The data derive from a study of blood T cell repertoires in COVID-19. Overall study context: From the United States, Italy and Spain came samples of acute and convalescent COVID-19. PBMCs, B-cell-depleted T cells, or T cells provided the cDNA or gDNA that made up the material.

In germline, CDR1 is LGHDT, CDR2 YNNKEL (reference sequence). Trimming removed 4 bases at V and 1 base at J, with 10 bases between. The CDR3 length is 14 residues. This TCR was recovered from an older woman with COVID-19, enrolled during active disease. The gene calls are TRBV3-1 (or the pseudogene TRBV3-2) and TRBJ1-1; the D is unclear. The sequenced material came from peripheral blood. This CDR3 is CASSPRQENTEAFF. The CDR3 DNA reads as TGTGCCAGCAGCCCCCGTCAGGAGAACACTGAAGCTTTCTTT.